These 17 T cell receptor beta chains share one sample of origin, sequenced in a study of cytomegalovirus exposure and HLA in healthy donors (TCRdb year 2017). Libraries came from the immunoSEQ multiplex PCR assay. For the multiplex PCR, a mixture combining 60 forward primers for TCR Vbeta segments and 13 reverse primers for TCR Jbeta segments was used. The immuneACCESS repertoire file appears here via TCRdb, limited to in-frame rearrangements. These files lack a portion of the clones; in checked studies, under half of the deficit traces to unresolved V genes, and the cause of the others is not known. This sample comprises over 110,000 clones, almost 85% of them detected only once. Approximately 9.7% of the sample is taken by the ten largest. The source material was PBMCs. The receptor set was obtained from a woman in her sixties or seventies in good health and CMV-seropositive.

This sequence joins TRBV14 and TRBJ2-5; no reliable D call. Germline V CDR1 and CDR2: SGHDN, FVKESK. The CDR3 sequence is 11 residues long. The ends were cut back, 3 bases at V and 3 bases at J, with 2 bases in the middle. The CDR3 protein is CASSHKETQYF. The DNA for the CDR3 is TGTGCCAGCAGCCATAAAGAGACCCAGTACTTC.

The genes are TRBV19 and TRBJ1-1; weak D call: TRBD1 (6 bases). The CDR3 spans 15 residues. Deletions cut 1 base from V and 1 base from J, with 10 bases between. Germline V gene data show CDR1 as LNHDA and CDR2 as SQIVND (reference sequence). CDR3 sequence (DNA): TGTGCCAGTAGTATAGTGGGGGCCAAGAACACTGAAGCTTTCTTT. This translates into CASSIVGAKNTEAFF.

The J gene is TRBJ1-2, the V gene TRBV19; a possible D gene is TRBD1 (5 bases). Germline CDR1 and CDR2: LNHDA and SQIVND (reference sequence). Trimming left V 7 bases short and J 1 base short, with 16 bases between. This CDR3 is 15 amino acids long. The CDR3 nucleotides are TGTGCCAGTAAGAGTCAGGGCAGGATTAACTATGGCTACACCTTC. It yields the protein CASKSQGRINYGYTF.

The gene calls are TRBV27 and TRBJ2-3; 7 bases are a match to TRBD1. CDR1 is MNHEY, CDR2 SMNVEV, per germline (reference sequence). The CDR3 spans 16 residues. V lost 0 bases to trimming and J lost 5 bases; unmatched junction nucleotides: 8. The CDR3 DNA sequence: TGTGCCAGCAGTTTATCGAGGGGGCAGGGCAGAGATACGCAGTATTTT. This sequence encodes CASSLSRGQGRDTQYF.

The chain carries TRBV4-3 and TRBJ2-7, with 10 bases matching TRBD2. The CDR3 consists of 15 residues. V trimming: 0 bases; J trimming: 3 bases; junction bases outside the gene matches: 2. Germline CDR1 LGHNA, CDR2 YSLEER. CDR3 DNA sequence: TGCGCCAGCAGCCAAGATGCTAGCGGGAGCTACGAGCAGTACTTC. Protein: CASSQDASGSYEQYF.

The J gene is TRBJ2-3, the V gene TRBV15; TRBD2 matches 10 bases. The germline V gene has CDR1 LNHNV and CDR2 YYDKDF (reference sequence). The CDR3 extends over 15 amino acids. V gave up 7 bases and J gave up 2 bases; unmatched junction bases: 6. The CDR3 DNA sequence: TGTGCCACCACCGAGCGGGGGGGATACACAGATACGCAGTATTTT. Protein: CATTERGGYTDTQYF.

This clone was observed a few times. CDR3 DNA: TGTGCCAGCAGCCCGGGAGTCGGCACCGGGGAGCTGTTTTTT. Protein sequence: CASSPGVGTGELFF. The rearrangement joins TRBV7-8 to TRBJ2-2; possible D gene TRBD2, 6 bases. V was shortened by 5 bases and J by 4 bases, with 11 bases between the two germline ends. CDR1 and CDR2 from the germline V gene are SGHVS and FQNEAQ. CDR3 size: 14 residues.

The V and J genes are TRBV18 and TRBJ2-7; TRBD1 is a possible D gene (6 bases). Trimming took 3 bases from V and 3 from J, leaving 9 bases between them. CDR3 length equals 13 residues. The V gene's germline CDR1 is KGHSH and CDR2 LQKENI. The CDR3: CASSPSQGYEQYF. For the CDR3, the DNA is TGTGCCAGCTCACCCTCACAGGGCTACGAGCAGTACTTC.

The V call is TRBV5-1, the J call TRBJ2-2, with 8 bases lining up with TRBD1. J lost 5 bases, V lost 1 base, and 7 bases had no gene match. CDR3 size: 16 residues. CDR1 is SGHRS, CDR2 YFSETQ, per germline. The DNA for the CDR3 is TGCGCCAGCAGCTTGTTCGGACAGGGAGGTACCGGGGAGCTGTTTTTT. This sequence encodes CASSLFGQGGTGELFF.

This clone was seen a single time. V and J are TRBV7-2 and TRBJ2-7; TRBD1 aligns across 7 bases. CDR1 and CDR2 (germline): SGHTA, FQGNSA. The CDR3 has 14 amino acids. V shed 5 bases, J shed 5 bases, and the junction held 9 bases outside the gene matches. CDR3 in amino acids: CASSPRQGNNEQYF. CDR3 bases: TGTGCCAGCAGCCCTCGACAGGGAAACAACGAGCAGTACTTC.

CDR3 sequence (DNA): TGTGCCAGCAGTTTATCCGGGACTAGCTCTTCCTACGAGCAGTACTTC. As protein: CASSLSGTSSSYEQYF. The rearrangement uses TRBV28 and TRBJ2-7; 9 positions match TRBD2. Germline values: CDR1 MDHEN, CDR2 SYDVKM. This CDR3 is built from 16 residues. Germline trimming cut 1 base from V and 1 base from J; bases unmatched to any gene: 5.

The CDR3 loop is CASSVGLAAYEQYF. The CDR3 DNA reads as TGTGCCAGCAGCGTAGGACTAGCGGCGTACGAGCAGTACTTC. The chain is built from TRBV9 and TRBJ2-7; 9 bases line up with TRBD2. This CDR3 spans 14 amino acids. V lost 0 bases and J lost 4; bases outside the gene matches: 2. Germline values: CDR1 SGDLS, CDR2 YYNGEE.

The J gene is TRBJ2-5, the V gene TRBV28; D call uncertain. Germline assignment: CDR1 MDHEN and CDR2 SYDVKM. V dropped 5 bases and J dropped 3 bases, with 16 bases sitting between them. This CDR3 region has 15 residues. In DNA form, the CDR3 reads TGTGCCAGCAGTCTCCGAGTTAGCCGGGAAGAGACCCAGTACTTC. Amino acid sequence: CASSLRVSREETQYF.

The chain uses TRBV4-1 and TRBJ2-1; the match to TRBD2 covers 7 bases. J lost 4 bases, V lost 5 bases, and 17 bases had no gene match. The CDR3 runs to 18 residues. The germline gives CDR1 MGHRA, CDR2 YSYEKL. CDR3 nucleotides: TGCGCCAGCAGCTCAAGGAGGGGAGGCGGGAGAGGATACAATGAGCAGTTCTTC. Translated, it gives CASSSRRGGGRGYNEQFF.

This clone was seen more than once but under ten times. The chain couples TRBV6-5 to TRBJ1-4; 8 nucleotides agree with TRBD1. Trimming cost V 6 bases and J 3 bases; bases outside gene matches: 3. The germline CDR1 and CDR2 sequences are MNHEY and SVGAGI. This CDR3 is built from 14 residues. CDR3 amino acids: CASSRTGSNEKLFF. CDR3 nucleotides: TGTGCCAGCAGCCGGACAGGGTCTAATGAAAAACTGTTTTTT.

The V gene is TRBV6-5, the J gene TRBJ1-2; a weak D match, TRBD1 (6 bases). Germline CDR1 is MNHEY and CDR2 is SVGAGI. The CDR3 contains 14 residues. Trimming shortened V by 5 bases and J by 3 bases, and 13 bases separated the two germline ends. The CDR3 bases are TGTGCCAGCAGTCCGCGGGGGGGCGACTATGGCTACACCTTC. Its translation: CASSPRGGDYGYTF.

This clone was detected only once. A junction boundary mismatches the germline segment, possibly from a read error. This sequence joins TRBV7-7 and TRBJ2-7, with 7 bases matching TRBD2. Germline V gene data show CDR1 as SSHAT and CDR2 as FNYEAQ (reference sequence). The CDR3 is 14 amino acids. The CDR3 DNA reads TGTGCTAGCAGCTCGCGACTAGCCCCGGAGGAGCAGTACTTC. It specifies CASSSRLAPEEQYF.